This T cell receptor (beta chain) originates from a study of blood T cell repertoires in COVID-19 (TCRdb year 2020). Regarding the research as a whole: The collaborator samples originated in the United States, Italy and Spain and spanned the acute and convalescent phases of COVID-19. The material from the prospective study consisted of cDNA or gDNA derived from T cells, B-cell-depleted T cells, or PBMCs. The dataset comprised deeply sampled blood TCRbeta repertoires from subjects exposed to, actively infected with, or recovered from COVID-19. The repertoires were released in a freely available public database intended as a resource for research on the immune response to SARS-CoV-2. The samples were drawn from the first 160 participants of the ongoing ImmuneRACE study and from roughly 1,300 subjects provided by 6 global collaborators. The sample metadata nearly always contained a de-identified subject ID, COVID-19 status, age in years and sex. HLA class I and class II types, where available, came from metadata supplied by the sample provider rather than from assay-based typing. Paper-wide results and their limitations: How much clinical and demographic metadata was included differed by source and by participant, and the metadata was provided uncurated.

A few counts support this clone. The target of this receptor is not known. Base qualities are not at hand, and no much larger clone is one base apart. The immunoSEQ Assay, a bias-controlled multiplex PCR, was used to amplify TCRbeta CDR3 regions from genomic DNA. On the authors' methods: Within the assay, amplification of reference gene primers was used to estimate how many nucleated cells each sample contained. To quantify the absolute abundance of each unique TCRbeta CDR3 rearrangement, sequence reads were collapsed and filtered. For each sample, productive Simpson clonality was calculated as the square root of Simpson's diversity index across productive rearrangements. TCRdb took this table from immuneACCESS and kept in-frame rearrangements with V and J called. Such tables lack part of the clones; where checked against another copy, unresolved V genes explain under half of the gap, and the rest is unexplained. V, J and clone size reflect that table, while D and trimming were determined from the DNA. Across this sample there are over 65,000 clones, with around 80% seen only once. The ten biggest clones cover just over 35% of the sample.

One collaborating source in Seattle enrolled patients while the patients were actively infected and followed the patients over time throughout the course of disease. Whole blood was collected in K2EDTA tubes by collaborating institutions according to the institutions' own protocols. For TCRbeta analysis, collaborators shipped samples as frozen whole blood, isolated PBMCs, or DNA extracted from either of those sample types. Relative to germline, V is missing 0 bases and J is missing 10 bases, with 3 bases of the junction outside any gene match. The CDR3 contains 13 residues, cysteine and phenylalanine counted. The entry retains the CDR3 DNA only, 39 bases that are in frame from base 1. Via the germline V gene, CDR1 is SGHRS and CDR2 YFSETQ.

The specimen sequenced was peripheral blood. This receptor was obtained from a man between 60 and 75 years old with COVID-19, enrolled during active disease. The sequence is built from TRBV5-1 and TRBJ2-1; 8 junctional bases match TRBD2. CDR3 region: CASSLVREGEQFF. The sequence in DNA is TGCGCCAGCAGCTTGGTCCGGGAGGGGGAGCAGTTCTTC.